The present T cell receptor (beta chain) was sequenced within a study of blood T cell repertoires in COVID-19. About the research overall: Researchers got acute and convalescent COVID-19 samples from the United States, Italy and Spain.

This clone appeared a single time. Libraries were prepared by immunoSEQ multiplex PCR; TCRdb keeps only in-frame clonotypes and omits some of them. The sample yields roughly 130,000 clones, roughly 80% seen once. This TCR came from a woman aged 45-65 years with acute or convalescent COVID-19. The sample comprised peripheral blood.

This CDR3 reads CASTLGGTGTDNYGYTF. The CDR3 DNA reads TGTGCCAGCACCCTAGGGGGAACCGGGACAGACAACTATGGCTACACCTTC. The chain links TRBV7-9 to TRBJ1-2; 7 bases agree with TRBD1. The J segment lost 2 bases and the V segment lost 7 bases, leaving 16 bases of the junction unmatched. The CDR3 is 17 amino acids. The germline V gene has CDR1 SEHNR and CDR2 FQNEAQ (reference sequence).